Listed below are T cell receptor beta chains from one sample, sequenced in a study of monozygotic twins with cystic fibrosis. TCRdb's table, derived via immunoSEQ multiplex PCR, lists solely in-frame clones and lacks some. The table has some 17,000 clones, over 95% seen once. Sequenced material: blood. Receptor source: a girl aged 2 to 10 with cystic fibrosis. CDR3s include the opening cysteine and the closing phenylalanine or tryptophan. The D gene is left open where the match is weak. Clone size is stated in some rows and not others, as once, few, many or a class when expanded.

14,TRBJ2-7,TRBD2,TRBV5-1,once,CASSYSSGGYEQYF,TGCGCCAGCAGCTACTCATCGGGGGGCTACGAGCAGTACTTC
13,TRBJ2-5,NA,TRBV30,NA,CAWSVQGEETQYF,TGTGCCTGGAGTGTTCAGGGTGAAGAGACCCAGTACTTC
15,TRBJ1-3,NA,TRBV11-3,once,CASSLNRQSGNTIYF,TGTGCCAGCAGCTTAAACAGACAATCTGGAAACACCATATATTTT
15,TRBJ2-1,TRBD2,TRBV4-3,once,CASSQDAGAYNEQFF,TGCGCCAGCAGCCAAGACGCGGGGGCCTACAATGAGCAGTTCTTC
17,TRBJ2-7,TRBD1,TRBV5-8,NA,CASGASGTGGWIYEQYF,TGTGCCAGCGGTGCGTCCGGGACAGGGGGTTGGATATACGAGCAGTACTTC
14,TRBJ2-5,NA,TRBV11-2,NA,CASSPNTGGETQYF,TGTGCCAGCAGCCCAAATACCGGGGGAGAGACCCAGTACTTC
14,TRBJ2-7,TRBD2,TRBV2,NA,CASSGGGSSYEQYF,TGTGCCAGCAGTGGTGGCGGGAGCTCCTACGAGCAGTACTTC
14,TRBJ2-5,NA,TRBV9,NA,CASSARGRGETQYF,TGTGCCAGCAGCGCCCGGGGGCGCGGAGAGACCCAGTACTTC
17,TRBJ1-1,TRBD1,TRBV7-2,NA,CASSSDRAEALNTEAFF,TGTGCCAGCAGCTCCGACAGGGCCGAGGCTTTGAACACTGAAGCTTTCTTT
15,TRBJ2-1,TRBD1,TRBV7-2,medium-sized,CASSLGQGQGNEQFF,TGTGCCAGCAGCTTAGGCCAGGGACAGGGCAATGAGCAGTTCTTC
14,TRBJ1-2,TRBD1,TRBV19,NA,CAVRTGSANYGYTF,TGTGCCGTCAGGACAGGGAGCGCTAACTATGGCTACACCTTC
15,TRBJ1-1,NA,TRBV19,NA,CASSIITAVYTEAFF,TGTGCCAGTAGTATTATAACGGCGGTGTACACTGAAGCTTTCTTT
17,TRBJ1-2,NA,TRBV11-2,NA,CASSLEGIGGWNYGYTF,TGTGCCAGCAGCTTAGAGGGGATTGGGGGATGGAACTATGGCTACACCTTC
14,TRBJ1-5,NA,TRBV19,NA,CASSILNSNQPQHF,TGTGCCAGTAGTATTCTGAATAGCAATCAGCCCCAGCATTTT
14,TRBJ2-1,TRBD2,TRBV6-7,NA,CASKGTSDHNEQFF,TGTGCCAGTAAAGGGACTAGCGATCACAATGAGCAGTTCTTC
13,TRBJ2-7,NA,TRBV7-8,NA,CASSLEGAYEQYF,TGTGCCAGCAGCTTAGAGGGGGCCTACGAGCAGTACTTC
16,TRBJ2-2,TRBD1,TRBV7-9,NA,CASSLVGTVPTGELFF,TGTGCCAGCAGCTTAGTGGGGACAGTGCCTACCGGGGAGCTGTTTTTT
15,TRBJ1-6,NA,TRBV7-2,NA,CASSSGPGTGSPLHF,TGTGCCAGCAGCTCAGGGCCAGGGACGGGTTCACCCCTCCACTTT
14,TRBJ1-1,NA,TRBV6-5,few,CASSYQSDHGEAFF,TGTGCCAGCAGTTACCAATCGGACCACGGTGAAGCTTTCTTT
17,TRBJ2-2,TRBD1,TRBV5-1,NA,CASSFQGQGLGNGELFF,TGCGCCAGCAGCTTCCAGGGACAGGGATTGGGCAACGGGGAGCTGTTTTTT
11,TRBJ1-2,NA,TRBV30,few,CAWSRREGYTF,TGTGCCTGGAGCCGCCGGGAGGGCTACACCTTC
15,TRBJ2-5,NA,TRBV19,NA,CASSIDVRAQETQYF,TGTGCCAGTAGTATAGATGTCAGGGCCCAAGAGACCCAGTACTTC
13,TRBJ1-2,NA,TRBV6-6,NA,CASSFGSGTGYTF,TGTGCCAGCAGTTTTGGATCCGGGACTGGCTACACCTTC
13,TRBJ2-7,NA,TRBV7-8,once,CASSLEEGYEQYF,TGTGCCAGCAGCTTAGAGGAGGGCTACGAGCAGTACTTC
13,TRBJ1-1,NA,TRBV11-2,NA,CASSKTENTEAFF,TGTGCCAGCAGCAAGACAGAGAACACTGAAGCTTTCTTT
14,TRBJ1-2,TRBD1,TRBV5-1,NA,CASSLTGANYGYTF,TGCGCCAGCAGCTTGACAGGGGCGAACTATGGCTACACCTTC